The entry that follows covers one TCR beta chain sequence. Its target is unknown. This sample is part of a study of blood T cells in healthy people across ages. Study-level results: The diversity estimates, figures obtained from one million T cells, were considered underestimates. The study could not conclusively compare naive and antigen-experienced cells, given its unsorted PBMCs.

V shed 7 bases and J 0 bases; nucleotides not matched to a gene: 9. The CDR3 consists of 16 residues. The use of a sample-barcoded 5' primer and a J-beta primer mix characterized a second PCR of about 6 to 11 cycles. Each of the samples gave a minimum of 3 million paired-end reads that contained CDR3. TCRdb re-derived calls from the 5' RACE reads in MiXCR, one entry per CDR3 protein. This table holds more than 1 million distinct CDR3 sequences, under 55% found once. Healthy Russian Caucasian donors spanned ages roughly 6 to 100 years. Input material: blood. The origin of this receptor is an older woman in good health. The chain employs TRBV12-3 or TRBV12-4 and TRBJ2-1, with 7 bases matching TRBD1. Here the CDR3 reads CASNLQGSLSYNEQFF. In DNA form, the CDR3 reads TGTGCCAGCAACTTACAGGGGTCTCTCTCCTACAATGAGCAGTTCTTC.